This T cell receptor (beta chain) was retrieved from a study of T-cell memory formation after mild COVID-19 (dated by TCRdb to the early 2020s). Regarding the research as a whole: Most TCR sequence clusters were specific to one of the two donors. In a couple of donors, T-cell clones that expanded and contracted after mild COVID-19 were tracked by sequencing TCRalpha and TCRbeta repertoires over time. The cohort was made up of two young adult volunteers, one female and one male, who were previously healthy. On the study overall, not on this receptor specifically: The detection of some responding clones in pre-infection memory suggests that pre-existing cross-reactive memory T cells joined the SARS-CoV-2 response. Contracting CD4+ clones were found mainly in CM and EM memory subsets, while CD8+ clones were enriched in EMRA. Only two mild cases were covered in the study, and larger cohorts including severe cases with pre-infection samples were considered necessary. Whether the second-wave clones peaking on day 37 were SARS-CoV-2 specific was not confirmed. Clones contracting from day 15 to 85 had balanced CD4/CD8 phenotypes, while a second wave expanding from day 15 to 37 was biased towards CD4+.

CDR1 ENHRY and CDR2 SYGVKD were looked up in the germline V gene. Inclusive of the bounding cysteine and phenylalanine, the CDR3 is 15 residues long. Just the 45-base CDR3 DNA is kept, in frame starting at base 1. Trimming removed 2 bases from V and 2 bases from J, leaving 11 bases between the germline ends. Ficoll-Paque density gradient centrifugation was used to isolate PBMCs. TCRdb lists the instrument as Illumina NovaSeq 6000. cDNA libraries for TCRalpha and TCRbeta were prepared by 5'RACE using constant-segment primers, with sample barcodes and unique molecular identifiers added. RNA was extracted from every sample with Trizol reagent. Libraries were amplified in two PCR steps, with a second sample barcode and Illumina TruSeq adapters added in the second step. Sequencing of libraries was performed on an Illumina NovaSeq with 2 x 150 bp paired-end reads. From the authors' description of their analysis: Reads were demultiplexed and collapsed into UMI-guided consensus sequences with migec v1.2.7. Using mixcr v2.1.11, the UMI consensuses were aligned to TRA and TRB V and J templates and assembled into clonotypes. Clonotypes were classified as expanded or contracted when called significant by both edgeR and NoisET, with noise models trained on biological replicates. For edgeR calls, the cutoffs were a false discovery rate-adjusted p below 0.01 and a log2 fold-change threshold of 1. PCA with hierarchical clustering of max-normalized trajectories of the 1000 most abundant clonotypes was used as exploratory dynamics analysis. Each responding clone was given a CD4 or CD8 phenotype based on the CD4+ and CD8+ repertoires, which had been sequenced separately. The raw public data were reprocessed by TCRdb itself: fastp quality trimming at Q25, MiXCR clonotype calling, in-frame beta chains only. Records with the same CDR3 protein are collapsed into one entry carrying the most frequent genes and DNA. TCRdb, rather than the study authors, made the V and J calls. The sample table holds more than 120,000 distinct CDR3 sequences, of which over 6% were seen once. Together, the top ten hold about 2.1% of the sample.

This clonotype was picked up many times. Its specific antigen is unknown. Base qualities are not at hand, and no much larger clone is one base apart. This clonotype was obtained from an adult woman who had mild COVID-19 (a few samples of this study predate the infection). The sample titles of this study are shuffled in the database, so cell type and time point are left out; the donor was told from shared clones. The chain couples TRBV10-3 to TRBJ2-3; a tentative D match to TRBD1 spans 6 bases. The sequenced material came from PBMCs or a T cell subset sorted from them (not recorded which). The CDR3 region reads CAISEIGDTTDTQYF. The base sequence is TGTGCCATCAGTGAGATAGGGGACACCACAGATACGCAGTATTTT.